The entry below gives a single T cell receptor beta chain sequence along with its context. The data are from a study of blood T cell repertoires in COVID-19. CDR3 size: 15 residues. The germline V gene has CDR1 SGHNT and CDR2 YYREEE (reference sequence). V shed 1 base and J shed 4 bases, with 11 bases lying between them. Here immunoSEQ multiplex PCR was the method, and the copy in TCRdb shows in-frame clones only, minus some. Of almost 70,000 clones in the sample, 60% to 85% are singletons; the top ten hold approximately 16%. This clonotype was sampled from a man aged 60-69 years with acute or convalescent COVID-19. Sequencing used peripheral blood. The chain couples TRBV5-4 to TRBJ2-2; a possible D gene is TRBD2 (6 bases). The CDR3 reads CASSLMAGLTGELFF. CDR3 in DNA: TGTGCCAGCAGCTTGATGGCGGGGCTCACCGGGGAGCTGTTTTTT.